Detailed here is one T cell receptor (beta chain). These data come from a study of OX40 agonist ivuxolimab in advanced cancers. Study overall: The patients' treatment was ivuxolimab, an agonistic anti-OX40 (CD134) antibody.

CDR1 and CDR2 (germline): SGHDN, FVKESK. The CDR3 is 15 residues long. J lost 6 bases, V lost 2 bases, and 6 bases had no gene match. Libraries were prepared by immunoSEQ multiplex PCR; TCRdb keeps only in-frame clonotypes and omits some of them. The sample consists of about 49,000 clones, 75% to 85% of them appearing once. The sample in question was CD4+ or CD8+ T cells sorted from blood, obtained in a trial of the OX40 agonist ivuxolimab. This TCR derives from an adult with an advanced solid tumor such as melanoma, head and neck, liver or kidney cancer. The genes are TRBV14 and TRBJ2-1, with TRBD1 identical over 8 bases. The CDR3 protein is CASSQLDRGGNEQFF. The CDR3 nucleotides read TGTGCCAGCAGCCAACTCGACAGGGGAGGCAATGAGCAGTTCTTC.